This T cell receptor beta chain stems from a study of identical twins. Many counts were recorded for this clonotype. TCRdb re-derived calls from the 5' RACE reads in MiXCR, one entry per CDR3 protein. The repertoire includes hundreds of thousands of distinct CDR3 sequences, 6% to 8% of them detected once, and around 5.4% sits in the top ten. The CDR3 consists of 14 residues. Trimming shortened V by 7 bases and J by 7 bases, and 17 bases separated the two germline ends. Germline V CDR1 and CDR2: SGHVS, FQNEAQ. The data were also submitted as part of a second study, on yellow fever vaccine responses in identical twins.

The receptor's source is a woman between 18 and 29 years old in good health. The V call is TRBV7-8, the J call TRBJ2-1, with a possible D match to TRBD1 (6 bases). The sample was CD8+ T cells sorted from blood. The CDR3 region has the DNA TGTGCCAGCATCTCCGGGACAAGTCTAAATGAGCAGTTCTTC. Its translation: CASISGTSLNEQFF. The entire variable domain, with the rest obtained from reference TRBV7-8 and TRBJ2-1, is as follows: GAGVSQSPRYKVAKRGQDVALRCDPISGHVSLFWYQQALGQGPEFLTYFQNEAQLDKSGLPSDRFFAERPEGSVSTLKIQRTQQEDSAVYLCASISGTSLNEQFFGPGTRLTVL.